Below are 4 T cell receptor beta chains sequenced from a single sample in a study of T cells in Graves' hyperthyroidism and ophthalmopathy. Amplification yielded TCR beta CDR3 regions, with RNA transcripts as the source. HTBI primers were the set used in a first-round RT-PCR of the TCR CDR3. TCRdb ran MiXCR on the multiplex PCR reads and lists one entry per CDR3 protein. The sample has around 620,000 distinct CDR3 sequences; 13% to 15% are singletons. Sequenced material: blood. These receptors were taken from a woman aged 18-30 years with Graves' ophthalmopathy.

This clonotype was seen a few times. At one boundary the junction diverges from the germline segment, which might be a read error. The chain links TRBV7-7 to TRBJ2-3, with D possibly TRBD1 on 5 matching bases. This CDR3 contains 15 residues. From germline, CDR1 is SSHAT and CDR2 FNYEAQ (reference sequence). The CDR3 protein is CASSLNVGPVDTQYF. CDR3 bases: TGTGCTAGCAGCTTAAACGTGGGGCCGGTGGATACGCAGTATTTT.

This clonotype was counted many times. V gene TRBV20-1 combines with J gene TRBJ2-5; 8 bases fit TRBD1. The V segment lost 3 bases and the J segment 5 bases; nucleotides outside the gene matches: 5. Germline loops: CDR1 DFQATT, CDR2 SNEGSKA (reference sequence). The CDR3 runs 13 residues. CDR3 in DNA: TGCAGTGCTAGTCCAGGGGGCGCCGAGACCCAGTACTTC. This gives the protein CSASPGGAETQYF.

The DNA for the CDR3 is TGCAGTGCGTGCCGGGACAGGGATAATTCACCCCTCCACTTT. Translated: CSACRDRDNSPLHF. The rearrangement uses TRBV20-1 and TRBJ1-6; 9 bases are a match to TRBD1. The CDR3 has 14 residues. Germline loops: CDR1 DFQATT, CDR2 SNEGSKA (reference sequence). V shed 6 bases and J 5 bases; nucleotides not matched to a gene: 5.

This clonotype appeared a few times. The rearrangement links TRBV4-3 to TRBJ2-7; D gene unclear. The germline V gene has CDR1 LGHNA and CDR2 YSLEER. With 2 bases removed from V and 3 bases from J, the gap between germline ends came to 11 bases. The CDR3 is made up of 14 amino acids. The CDR3 bases are TGCGCCAGCAGCCAAAGAACGGCCGACTACGAGCAGTACTTC. Translation: CASSQRTADYEQYF.